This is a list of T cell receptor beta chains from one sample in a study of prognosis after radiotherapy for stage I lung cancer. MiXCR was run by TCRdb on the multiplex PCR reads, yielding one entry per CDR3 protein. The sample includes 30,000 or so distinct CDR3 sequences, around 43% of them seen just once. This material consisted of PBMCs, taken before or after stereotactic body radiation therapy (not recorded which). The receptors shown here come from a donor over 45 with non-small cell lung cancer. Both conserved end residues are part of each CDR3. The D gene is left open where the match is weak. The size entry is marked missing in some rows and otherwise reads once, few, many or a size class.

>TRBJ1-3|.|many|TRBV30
CAWSVPPGHSGNTIYF
TGTGCCTGGAGTGTCCCACCCGGGCACTCTGGAAACACCATATATTTT
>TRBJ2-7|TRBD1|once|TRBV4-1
CASSRNRDRGFYEQYF
TGCGCCAGCAGCCGGAACCGGGACAGGGGATTCTACGAGCAGTACTTC
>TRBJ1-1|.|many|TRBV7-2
CASSFDGGDTEAFF
TGTGCCAGCAGCTTCGACGGAGGGGACACTGAAGCTTTCTTT
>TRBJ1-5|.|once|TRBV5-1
CASSLDLGNRPQHF
TGCGCCAGCAGCTTGGATTTGGGTAATCGGCCCCAGCATTTT
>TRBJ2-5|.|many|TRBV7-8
CASSLRGGPTQYF
TGTGCCAGCAGCCTCAGGGGGGGCCCGACCCAGTACTTC
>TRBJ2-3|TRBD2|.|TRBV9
CASSVGTAGVGTQYF
TGTGCCAGCAGCGTAGGGACGGCGGGGGTTGGTACGCAGTATTTT
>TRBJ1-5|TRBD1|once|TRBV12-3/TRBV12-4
CASTLGGGGQPQHF
TGTGCCAGCACCCTGGGAGGGGGCGGGCAGCCCCAGCATTTT
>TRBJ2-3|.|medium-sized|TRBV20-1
CSASSLGQFTDTQYF
TGCAGTGCCAGTTCCCTTGGACAGTTCACAGATACGCAGTATTTT
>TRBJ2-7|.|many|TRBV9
CASSVAATAYEQYF
TGTGCCAGCAGCGTAGCTGCTACTGCCTACGAGCAGTACTTC
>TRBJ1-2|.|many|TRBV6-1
CASSEALVTGNYGYTF
TGTGCCAGCAGTGAAGCGCTAGTGACGGGAAACTATGGCTACACCTTC
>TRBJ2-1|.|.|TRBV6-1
CASSYSPGRGNEHFF
TGTGCCAGCAGTTATAGCCCGGGACGGGGTAATGAGCACTTCTTC
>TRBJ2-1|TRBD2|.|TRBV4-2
CASSKTSGGSSYNERFF
TGTGCCAGCAGCAAAACTAGCGGGGGCAGCTCCTACAATGAGCGGTTCTTC
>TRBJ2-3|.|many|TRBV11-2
CASSLGLTAGTDTQYF
TGTGCCAGCAGCTTAGGTCTTACAGCCGGCACAGATACGCAGTATTTT
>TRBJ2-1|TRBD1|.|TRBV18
CVSSPPVTGGFNEQFF
TGTGTCAGCTCACCACCCGTCACAGGGGGCTTTAATGAGCAGTTCTTC
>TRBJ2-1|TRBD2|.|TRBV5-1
CASSLGSGIYNEQFF
TGCGCCAGCAGCTTAGGGAGCGGGATATACAATGAGCAGTTCTTC
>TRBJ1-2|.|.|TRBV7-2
CASSLARGEHGYTF
TGTGCCAGCAGCTTAGCGCGGGGGGAACATGGCTACACCTTC
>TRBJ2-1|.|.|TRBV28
CVAGGPTDEKFF
TGTGTAGCAGGAGGGCCAACGGATGAGAAGTTCTTC
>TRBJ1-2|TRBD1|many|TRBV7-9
CASSLGRTGQNYGYTF
TGTGCCAGCAGCTTAGGGCGGACAGGGCAGAACTATGGCTACACCTTC
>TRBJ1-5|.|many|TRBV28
CASGPGTGGNQPQHF
TGTGCCAGCGGCCCCGGGACGGGGGGCAATCAGCCCCAGCATTTT
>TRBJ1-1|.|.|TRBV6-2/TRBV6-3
CASSYISWITEAFF
TGTGCCAGCAGTTACATCTCCTGGATCACTGAAGCTTTCTTT
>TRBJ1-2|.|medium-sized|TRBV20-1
CSASPAGRDYGYTF
TGCAGTGCTAGTCCGGCAGGGAGGGACTATGGCTACACCTTC
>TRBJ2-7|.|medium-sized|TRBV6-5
CASSFDRLRNEQYF
TGTGCCAGCAGTTTCGACAGGTTAAGGAACGAGCAGTACTTC
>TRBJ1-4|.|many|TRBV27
CASSWGGRNEKLFF
TGTGCCAGCAGTTGGGGGGGGAGGAATGAAAAACTGTTTTTT
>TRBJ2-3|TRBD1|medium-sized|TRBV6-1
CASSEGQVGTDTQYF
TGTGCCAGCAGTGAGGGACAGGTCGGCACAGATACGCAGTATTTT
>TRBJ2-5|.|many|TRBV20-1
CSARTTGPETQYF
TGCAGTGCTAGAACAACAGGGCCAGAGACCCAGTACTTC
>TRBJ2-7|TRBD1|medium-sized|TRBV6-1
CASSKAGTGGTYEQYF
TGTGCCAGCAGCAAAGCCGGGACAGGGGGTACTTACGAGCAGTACTTC
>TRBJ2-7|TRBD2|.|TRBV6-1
CASRGELAGVGNEQYF
TGTGCCTCCCGTGGGGAGCTAGCGGGAGTAGGGAACGAGCAGTACTTC
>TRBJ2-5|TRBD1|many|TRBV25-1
CASSDRTGNNQETQYF
TGTGCCAGCAGTGACCGGACAGGGAATAATCAAGAGACCCAGTACTTC